This record looks at one T cell receptor (beta chain) sequence and its context. This specimen belongs to a study of blood T cell repertoires in COVID-19. Study-level background: Acute and convalescent COVID-19 samples came from the United States, Italy and Spain. T cells, B-cell-depleted T cells, or PBMCs supplied cDNA or gDNA.

Between the trimmed V and J ends, which lost 4 bases and 0 bases, there was a span of 11 bases. The CDR3 extends over 15 amino acids. Germline-derived CDR1 and CDR2 are SGHVS and FNYEAQ. Assay used: immunoSEQ multiplex PCR; TCRdb lists only in-frame clones, some missing. The table records about 410,000 clones, roughly 85% of them present only once. The sequence was obtained from a woman aged 25 to 39 with active or convalescent COVID-19. The V call is TRBV7-6, the J call TRBJ2-3; TRBD2 is a possible D gene (6 bases). Sequenced sample: peripheral blood. In DNA, the CDR3 is TGTGCCAGCAGCTCGGGGAGGTACAGCACAGATACGCAGTATTTT. It is translated as CASSSGRYSTDTQYF.